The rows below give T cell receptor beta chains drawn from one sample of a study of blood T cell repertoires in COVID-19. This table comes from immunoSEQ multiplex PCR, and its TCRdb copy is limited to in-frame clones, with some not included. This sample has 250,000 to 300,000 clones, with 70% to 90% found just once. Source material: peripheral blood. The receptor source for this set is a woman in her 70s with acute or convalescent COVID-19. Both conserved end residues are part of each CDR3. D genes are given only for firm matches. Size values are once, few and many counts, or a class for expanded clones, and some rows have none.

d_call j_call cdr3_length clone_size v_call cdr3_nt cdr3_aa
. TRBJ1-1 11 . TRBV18 TGTGCCAGCTCACCACAAGAGAGGGCTTTCTTT CASSPQERAFF
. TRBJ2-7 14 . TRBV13 TGTGCCAGCAGTTCCGCGAGAGCAGGGTACGAGCAGTACTTC CASSSARAGYEQYF
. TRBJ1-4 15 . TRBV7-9 TGTGCCAGCAGCTTCCCTCTTTCTCGGGAGGAAAAACTGTTTTTT CASSFPLSREEKLFF
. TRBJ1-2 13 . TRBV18 TGTGCCAGCTCACCAGAGGGTCGGAGTGGCTACACCTTC CASSPEGRSGYTF
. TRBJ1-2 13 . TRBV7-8 TGTGCCAGCAGCACAACAGGGCCGGGAGGCTACACCTTC CASSTTGPGGYTF
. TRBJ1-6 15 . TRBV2 TGTGCCAGCAGTGACAGGGTCGCGCGGGGGTCACCCCTCCACTTT CASSDRVARGSPLHF
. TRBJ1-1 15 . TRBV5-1 TGCGCCAGCAGGGAGGGGGGGCGTCTTAACACTGAAGCTTTCTTT CASREGGRLNTEAFF
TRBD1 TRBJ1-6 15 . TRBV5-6 TGTGCCAGCAGCCACGGACAGGTTGTGAGTTCACCCCTCCACTTT CASSHGQVVSSPLHF
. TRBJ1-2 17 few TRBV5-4 TGTGCCAGCAGCCTGGAGTGGGCGGGGGCGGCCGGAGGTGGCTACACCTTC CASSLEWAGAAGGGYTF
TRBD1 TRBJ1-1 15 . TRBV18 TGTGCCAGCTCACCAGCGAGGACAGGGGAGGCTGAAGCTTTCTTT CASSPARTGEAEAFF
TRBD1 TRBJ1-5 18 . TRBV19 TGTGCCAGTAGTAAATATCTACCGGGACAGGGCGGCAATCAGCCCCAGCATTTT CASSKYLPGQGGNQPQHF
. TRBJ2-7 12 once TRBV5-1 TGCGCCAGCAGCTTTTTCGGCTACGAGCAGTACTTC CASSFFGYEQYF
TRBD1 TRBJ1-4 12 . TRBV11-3 TGTGCCAGCAGCGACCGACAGGGAAAACTGTTTTTT CASSDRQGKLFF
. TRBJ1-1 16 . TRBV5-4 TGTGCCAGCAGTTTAGGACTCAGGGGTGGGAACACTGAAGCTTTCTTT CASSLGLRGGNTEAFF
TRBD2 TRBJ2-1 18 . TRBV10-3 TGTGCCATCAGTGGACTAGCGGGGGTTCCCAGCTCCTACAATGAGCAGTTCTTC CAISGLAGVPSSYNEQFF
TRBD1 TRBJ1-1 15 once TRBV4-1 TGCGCCAGCAGCCAAGCCGGGACAGGGATCACTGAAGCTTTCTTT CASSQAGTGITEAFF
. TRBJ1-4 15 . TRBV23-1 TGCGCCAGCAGTCCCTCGGGCAGGGTAGGTGAAAAACTGTTTTTT CASSPSGRVGEKLFF
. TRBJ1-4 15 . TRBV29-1 TGCAGCGTTCGATCCTCCGGGAACTCTAATGAAAAACTGTTTTTT CSVRSSGNSNEKLFF
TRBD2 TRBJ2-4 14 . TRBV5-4 TGTGCCAGCAGCGAGCCGGGACTAGCAAACATTCAGTACTTC CASSEPGLANIQYF
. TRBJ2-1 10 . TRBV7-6 TGTGCCACCGGAGGTGTTGGTACATTCTTC CATGGVGTFF
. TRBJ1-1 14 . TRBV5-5 TGTGCCAGCAGCTCCAGGGCTGGCGGCACTGAAGCTTTCTTT CASSSRAGGTEAFF
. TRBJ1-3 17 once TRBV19 TGTGCCAGCACCCAAGTCGCAGGGTATTCTTCAGGAAACACCATATATTTT CASTQVAGYSSGNTIYF
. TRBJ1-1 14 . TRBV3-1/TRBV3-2 TGTGCCAGCAGCCAAGGGGCATTCAACACTGAAGCTTTCTTT CASSQGAFNTEAFF
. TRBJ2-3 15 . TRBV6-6 TGTGCCAGCAGTGACAGGGAGGTCTTAGCAGATACGCAGTATTTT CASSDREVLADTQYF
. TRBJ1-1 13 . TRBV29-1 TGCAGCTATACTCAGACAGGGAACACTGAAGCTTTCTTT CSYTQTGNTEAFF
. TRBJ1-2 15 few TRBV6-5 TGTGCCAGCAGTTACTCGAAAGGACAGTGGACCCTTTACACCTTC CASSYSKGQWTLYTF
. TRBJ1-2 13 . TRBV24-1 TGTGCCACCAGTGGGGGGGGGAACTATGGCTACACCTTC CATSGGGNYGYTF
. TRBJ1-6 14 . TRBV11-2 TGTGCCAGCAGCTCGCCAGGGCGAAGGTCACCCCTCCACTTT CASSSPGRRSPLHF
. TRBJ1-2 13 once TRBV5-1 TGCGCCAGCGGGGGTGGAGGGGCTTACGGCTACACCTTC CASGGGGAYGYTF
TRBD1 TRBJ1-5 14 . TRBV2 TGTGCCAGCAGTGGAGGGACAGACAATCAGCCCCAGCATTTT CASSGGTDNQPQHF
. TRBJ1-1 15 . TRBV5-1 TGCGCCAGCAGCCCCGGACAGTCTTGGAGCACTGAAGCTTTCTTT CASSPGQSWSTEAFF
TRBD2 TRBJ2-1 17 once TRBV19 TGTGCCAGTAGTATAGCGCCGGGACTAGCGGTACCCAATGAGCAGTTCTTC CASSIAPGLAVPNEQFF
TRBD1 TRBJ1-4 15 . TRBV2 TGTGCCAGCAGGATCCGGACAGGGCGGGGTGAAAAACTGTTTTTT CASRIRTGRGEKLFF
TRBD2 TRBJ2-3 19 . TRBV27 TGTGCCAGCAGTATGCCCCCCTACCGGCATAGCGGGGGCACAGATACGCAGTATTTT CASSMPPYRHSGGTDTQYF
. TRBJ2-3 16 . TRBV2 TGTGCCAGCATCCAGTGGTACGGGTCTAGCACAGATACGCAGTATTTT CASIQWYGSSTDTQYF
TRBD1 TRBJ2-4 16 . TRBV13 TGTGCCAGCAGCCTGGACAGGGGGCGGGGGCAAAACATTCAGTACTTC CASSLDRGRGQNIQYF
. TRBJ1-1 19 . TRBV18 TGTGCCAGCTCACCGGTCCAAGCAAGGGACACCGTTCACGGGACTGAAGCTTTCTTT CASSPVQARDTVHGTEAFF
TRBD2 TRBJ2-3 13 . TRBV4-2 TGTGCCAGCAGCCCTGCGGGGGAAGATACGCAGTATTTT CASSPAGEDTQYF
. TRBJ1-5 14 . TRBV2 TGTGCCAGCGCCCGGGGGAGTAGCAATCAGCCCCAGCATTTT CASARGSSNQPQHF
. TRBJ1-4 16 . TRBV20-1 TGCAGTGCTAGTCCCAAACGACAGCTCGGAAATGAAAAACTGTTTTTT CSASPKRQLGNEKLFF